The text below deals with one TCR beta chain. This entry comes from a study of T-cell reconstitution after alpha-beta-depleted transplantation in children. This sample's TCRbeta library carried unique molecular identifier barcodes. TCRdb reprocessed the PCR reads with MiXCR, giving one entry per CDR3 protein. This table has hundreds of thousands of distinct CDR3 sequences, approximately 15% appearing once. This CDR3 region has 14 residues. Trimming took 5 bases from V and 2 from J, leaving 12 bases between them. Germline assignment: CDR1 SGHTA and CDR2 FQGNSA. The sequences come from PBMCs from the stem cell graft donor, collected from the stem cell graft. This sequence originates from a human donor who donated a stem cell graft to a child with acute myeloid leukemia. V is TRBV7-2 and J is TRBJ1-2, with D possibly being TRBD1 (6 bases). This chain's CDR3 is CASSPEGGNYGYTF. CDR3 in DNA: TGTGCCAGCAGCCCCGAGGGGGGAAACTATGGCTACACCTTC.